This T cell receptor (beta chain) was identified during a study of Ad26.COV2.S vaccination and SARS-CoV-2 variants. Points from the study as a whole: Overall T cell responses may have been underestimated by the analyses of TCR breadth and depth.

Remarks on this clone: Antigen specificity is unknown.

Trimming pared 3 bases from V and 3 bases from J, leaving 5 bases between. Germline V lookup: CDR1 DFQATT, CDR2 SNEGSKA (reference sequence). The CDR3 runs to 11 residues. The treatment here: some 20 received Ad26.COV2.S at low or high dose, single or two shots; about 5 received placebo; per-sample allocation not given. Day 63 following the first vaccine or placebo injection was when the samples were taken. Using immunoSEQ multiplex PCR, the repertoire was profiled, and TCRdb retains in-frame clones only, with some absent. The sample includes about 400,000 clones, 70% to 90% of them seen just once. This clonotype originated in a person aged 18-60 years who received the Ad26.COV2.S COVID-19 vaccine or a placebo. Sequencing was performed on peripheral blood, taken in a trial of Ad26.COV2.S vaccine versus placebo. The genes are TRBV20-1 and TRBJ1-1; D gene unclear. In DNA, the CDR3 is TGCAGTGCTAGTAGATACACTGAAGCTTTCTTT. Amino acids: CSASRYTEAFF.